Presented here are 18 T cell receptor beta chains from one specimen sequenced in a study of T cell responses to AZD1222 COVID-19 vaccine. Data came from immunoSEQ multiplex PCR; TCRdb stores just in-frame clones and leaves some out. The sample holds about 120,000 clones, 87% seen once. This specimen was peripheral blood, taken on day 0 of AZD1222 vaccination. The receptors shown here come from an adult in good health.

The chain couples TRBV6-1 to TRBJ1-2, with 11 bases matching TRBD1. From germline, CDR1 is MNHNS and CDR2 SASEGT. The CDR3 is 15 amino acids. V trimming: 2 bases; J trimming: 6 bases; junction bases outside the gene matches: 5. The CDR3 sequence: CASSERGQGADGYTF. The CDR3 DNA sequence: TGTGCCAGCAGTGAACGAGGACAGGGGGCGGATGGCTACACCTTC.

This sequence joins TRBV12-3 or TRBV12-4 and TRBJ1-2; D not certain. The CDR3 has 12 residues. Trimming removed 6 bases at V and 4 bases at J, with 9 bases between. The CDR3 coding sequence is TGTGCCAGCAGACGCGAAGCCTATGGCTACACCTTC. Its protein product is CASRREAYGYTF.

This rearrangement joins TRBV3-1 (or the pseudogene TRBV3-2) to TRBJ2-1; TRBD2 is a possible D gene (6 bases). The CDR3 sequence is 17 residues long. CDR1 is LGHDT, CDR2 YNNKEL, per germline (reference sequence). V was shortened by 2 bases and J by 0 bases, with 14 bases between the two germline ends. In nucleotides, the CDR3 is TGTGCCAGCAGCCAACCTATCGGAGGGGCCTCCTACAATGAGCAGTTCTTC. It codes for CASSQPIGGASYNEQFF.

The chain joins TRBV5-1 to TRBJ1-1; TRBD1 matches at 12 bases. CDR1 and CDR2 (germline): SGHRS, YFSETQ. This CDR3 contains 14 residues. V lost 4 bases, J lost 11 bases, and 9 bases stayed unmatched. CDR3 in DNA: TGCGCCAGCAGCGCACCGGGACAGGGGGCGCAGGCTTTCTTT. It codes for CASSAPGQGAQAFF.

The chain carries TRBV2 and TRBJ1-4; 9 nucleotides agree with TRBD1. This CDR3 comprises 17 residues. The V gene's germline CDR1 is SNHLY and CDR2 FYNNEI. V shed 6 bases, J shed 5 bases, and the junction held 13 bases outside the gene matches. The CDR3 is CASSYTVTQGANEKLFF. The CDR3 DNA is TGTGCCAGCAGCTATACTGTCACACAGGGGGCAAATGAAAAACTGTTTTTT.

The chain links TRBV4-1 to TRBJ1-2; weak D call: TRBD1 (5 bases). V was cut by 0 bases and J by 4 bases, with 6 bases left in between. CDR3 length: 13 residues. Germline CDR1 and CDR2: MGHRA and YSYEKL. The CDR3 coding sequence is TGCGCCAGCAGCCAAGAAGGGACCTATGGCTACACCTTC. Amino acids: CASSQEGTYGYTF.

The CDR3 nucleotides read TGCGCCAGCAGCCAAGAGTCTGGAAACACCATATATTTT. Translated, it gives CASSQESGNTIYF. J is TRBJ1-3 and V is TRBV4-1, with no clear D. Trimming cost V 0 bases and J 1 base, with 1 base left between them. The CDR3 contains 13 residues. Per germline, CDR1 MGHRA and CDR2 YSYEKL.

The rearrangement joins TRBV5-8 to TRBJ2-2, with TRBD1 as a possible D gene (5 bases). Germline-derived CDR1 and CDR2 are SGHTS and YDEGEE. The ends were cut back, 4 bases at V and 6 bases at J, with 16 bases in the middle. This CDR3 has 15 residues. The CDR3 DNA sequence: TGTGCCAGCAGCACCCGACAGACTTCCCCCGGGGAGCTGTTTTTT. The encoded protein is CASSTRQTSPGELFF.

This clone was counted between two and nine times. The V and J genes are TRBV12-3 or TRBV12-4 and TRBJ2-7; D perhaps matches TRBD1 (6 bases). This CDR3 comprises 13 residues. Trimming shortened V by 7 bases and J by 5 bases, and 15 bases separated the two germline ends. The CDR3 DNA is TGTGCCAGCACCTTTAGGGGGAACGACGAGCAGTACTTC. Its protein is CASTFRGNDEQYF.

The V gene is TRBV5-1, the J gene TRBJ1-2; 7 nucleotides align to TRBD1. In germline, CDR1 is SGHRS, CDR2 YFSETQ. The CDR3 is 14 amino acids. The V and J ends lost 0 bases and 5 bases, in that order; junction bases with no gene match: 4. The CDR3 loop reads CASSLEQGKYGYTF. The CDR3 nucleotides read TGCGCCAGCAGCTTGGAACAGGGGAAGTATGGCTACACCTTC.

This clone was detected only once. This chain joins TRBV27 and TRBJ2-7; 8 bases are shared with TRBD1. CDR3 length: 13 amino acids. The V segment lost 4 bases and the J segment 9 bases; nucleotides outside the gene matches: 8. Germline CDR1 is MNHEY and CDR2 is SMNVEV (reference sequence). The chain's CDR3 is CASSSGQGFRQYF. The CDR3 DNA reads TGTGCCAGCAGTTCAGGACAGGGTTTCAGGCAGTACTTC.

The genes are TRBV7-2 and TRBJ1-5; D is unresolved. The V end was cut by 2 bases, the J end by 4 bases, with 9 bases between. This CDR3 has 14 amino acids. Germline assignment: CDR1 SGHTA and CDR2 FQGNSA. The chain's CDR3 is CASSLWTRNQPQHF. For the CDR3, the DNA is TGTGCCAGCAGCTTATGGACGAGGAATCAGCCCCAGCATTTT. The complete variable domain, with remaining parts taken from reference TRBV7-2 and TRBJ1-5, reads GAGVSQSPSNKVTEKGKDVELRCDPISGHTALYWYRQSLGQGLEFLIYFQGNSAPDKSGLPSDRFSAERTGGSVSTLTIQRTQQEDSAVYLCASSLWTRNQPQHFGDGTRLSIL.

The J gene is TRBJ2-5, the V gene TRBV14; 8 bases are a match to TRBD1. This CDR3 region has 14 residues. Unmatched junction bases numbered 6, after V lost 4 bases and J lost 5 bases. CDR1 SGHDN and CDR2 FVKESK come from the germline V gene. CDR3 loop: CASSPRQGRETQYF. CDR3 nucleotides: TGTGCCAGCAGCCCCCGACAGGGGCGCGAGACCCAGTACTTC.

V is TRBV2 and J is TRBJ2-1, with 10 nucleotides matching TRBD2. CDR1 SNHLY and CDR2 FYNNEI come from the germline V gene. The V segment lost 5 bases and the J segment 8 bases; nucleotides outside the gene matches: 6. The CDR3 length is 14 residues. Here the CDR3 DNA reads TGTGCCAGCAGTCTGGAGCGGGGGGGCTATGAGCAGTTCTTC. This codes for CASSLERGGYEQFF.

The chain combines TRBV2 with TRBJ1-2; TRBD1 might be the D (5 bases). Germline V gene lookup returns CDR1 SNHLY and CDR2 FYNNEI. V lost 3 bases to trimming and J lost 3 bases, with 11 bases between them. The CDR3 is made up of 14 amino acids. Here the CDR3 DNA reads TGTGCCAGCAGTGAGGACATGCGATACTATGGCTACACCTTC. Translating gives CASSEDMRYYGYTF.

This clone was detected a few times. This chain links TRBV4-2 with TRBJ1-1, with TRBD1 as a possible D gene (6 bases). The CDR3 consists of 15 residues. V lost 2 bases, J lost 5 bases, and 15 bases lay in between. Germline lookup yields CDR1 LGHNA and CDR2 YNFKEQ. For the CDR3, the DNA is TGTGCCAGCAGCCAACCTAGGGCGAGGGGGACTGAAGCTTTCTTT. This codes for CASSQPRARGTEAFF.

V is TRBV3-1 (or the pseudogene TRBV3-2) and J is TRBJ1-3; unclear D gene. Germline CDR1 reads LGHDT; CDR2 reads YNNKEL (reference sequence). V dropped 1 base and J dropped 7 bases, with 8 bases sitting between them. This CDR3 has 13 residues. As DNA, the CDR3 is TGTGCCAGCAGCCAAGGCGGCGGGAACACCATATATTTT. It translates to CASSQGGGNTIYF.

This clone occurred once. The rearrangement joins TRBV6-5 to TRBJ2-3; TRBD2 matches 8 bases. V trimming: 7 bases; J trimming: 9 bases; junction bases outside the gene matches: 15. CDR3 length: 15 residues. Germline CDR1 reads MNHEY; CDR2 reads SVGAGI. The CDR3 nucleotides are TGTGCCAGCACGGAATGGCGGGGGGTGCCCCGGACGCAGTATTTT. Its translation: CASTEWRGVPRTQYF.